This T cell receptor beta chain was retrieved from a study of cytomegalovirus exposure and HLA in healthy donors. In the case of this clone: What it binds is unknown.

V lost 5 bases to trimming and J lost 8 bases; unmatched junction nucleotides: 20. CDR3 length: 19 residues. In germline, CDR1 is SGHTA, CDR2 FQGNSA. PCR was performed using 60 Vbeta and 13 Jbeta primers. Repertoires were generated with immunoSEQ multiplex PCR, while TCRdb's copy carries only in-frame clones and drops some. Of roughly 160,000 clones listed, roughly 75% were seen once; the top ten hold about 8%. Study-wide results and caveats: There were reportedly fewer N-insertions in an Asian-associated ancestry cluster than the roughly 700-donor mean, in a later analysis. Likely technical artifact: a cluster of highly shared sequence variants.

The clonotype was recovered from a woman in her forties in good health and CMV-seropositive. The sample taken for sequencing was PBMCs. The chain is built from TRBV7-2 and TRBJ2-1, with 11 bases lining up with TRBD2. The CDR3 DNA is TGTGCCAGCAGCCGGATAGGGACTAGCGGCATTATACCGCGAGATGAGCAGTTCTTC. Translation gives CASSRIGTSGIIPRDEQFF.